This T cell receptor (beta chain) was retrieved from a study of blood T cells in healthy people across ages. General observations from the study: Unsorted PBMCs prevented conclusive naive versus antigen-experienced comparison. Estimates drawn from one million T cells were deemed to understate diversity.

Points on this clonotype: Antigen: not known.

A second PCR, run for about 7 to 11 cycles, used a sample-barcoded 5' primer plus a J-beta primer mix. Every cDNA was tagged by a template-switch adaptor with 12 random nucleotides. Using its own MiXCR run on the 5' RACE reads, TCRdb lists one record per CDR3 protein. The data hold 1.5 million to 2 million distinct CDR3 sequences, with over 25% observed a single time. The sequence was obtained from a woman aged 25 to 39 in good health. Sequenced: blood.

In DNA form, the CDR3 reads TGCAGTGCTACCCCGCTAGCGGGGTACAATGAGCAGTTCTTC. Its translation is CSATPLAGYNEQFF. The rearrangement joins TRBV20-1 to TRBJ2-1; TRBD2 aligns across 9 bases. Unmatched junction bases numbered 5, after V lost 4 bases and J lost 4 bases. From germline, CDR1 is DFQATT and CDR2 SNEGSKA (reference sequence). This CDR3 has 14 residues.